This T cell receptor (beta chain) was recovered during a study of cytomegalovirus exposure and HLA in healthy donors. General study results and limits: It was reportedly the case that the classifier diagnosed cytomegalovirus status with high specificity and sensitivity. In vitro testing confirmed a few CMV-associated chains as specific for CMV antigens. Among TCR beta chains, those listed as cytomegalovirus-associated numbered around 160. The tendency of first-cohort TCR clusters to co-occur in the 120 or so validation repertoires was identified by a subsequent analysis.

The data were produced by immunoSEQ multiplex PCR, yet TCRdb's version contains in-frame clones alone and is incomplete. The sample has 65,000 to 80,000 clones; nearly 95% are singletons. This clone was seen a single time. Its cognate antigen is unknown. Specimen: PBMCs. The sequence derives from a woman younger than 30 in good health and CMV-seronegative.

CDR3 sequence: CASSRRTGKAYNEQFF. The CDR3 region has the DNA TGTGCCAGTAGTCGCAGGACAGGGAAGGCCTACAATGAGCAGTTCTTC. The chain couples TRBV19 to TRBJ2-1; 8 bases match TRBD1. The CDR3 has 16 residues. Germline-derived CDR1 and CDR2 are LNHDA and SQIVND (reference sequence). J lost 2 bases, V lost 5 bases, and 8 bases had no gene match.